These 20 T cell receptor beta chains were sequenced from one sample in a study of T cells in localized non-small cell lung cancer. TCRdb's table, derived via immunoSEQ multiplex PCR, lists solely in-frame clones and lacks some. The table has tens of thousands of clones, roughly 90% seen once. The material sequenced was peripheral blood, taken before any cancer treatment. The receptors shown here come from a female donor older than 55 with stage I lung adenocarcinoma.

The chain employs TRBV4-2 and TRBJ1-3; D unresolved. The germline V gene has CDR1 LGHNA and CDR2 YNFKEQ. The V end was cut by 1 base, the J end by 0 bases, with 4 bases between. The CDR3 sequence is 14 residues long. CDR3 sequence: CASSQASSGNTIYF. The CDR3 nucleotides are TGTGCCAGCAGCCAAGCGAGCTCTGGAAACACCATATATTTT.

This clone appeared a single time. The chain recombines TRBV5-1 with TRBJ2-5; D is possibly TRBD2 (7 bases). The CDR3 consists of 13 residues. V was pared by 4 bases and J by 1 base, with 8 bases between. CDR1 SGHRS and CDR2 YFSETQ come from the germline V gene. The CDR3 region has the DNA TGCGCCAGCAGCGGGGGGGCCCAAGAGACCCAGTACTTC. The encoded protein is CASSGGAQETQYF.

The chain employs TRBV4-3 and TRBJ1-2; the D gene is possibly TRBD1 (5 bases). The CDR3 sequence is 14 residues long. V shed 1 base and J shed 8 bases, with 14 bases lying between them. Germline V gene data show CDR1 as LGHNA and CDR2 as YSLEER. The CDR3 protein is CASSQVAGSEGYTF. The CDR3 coding sequence is TGCGCCAGCAGCCAAGTTGCAGGGAGTGAGGGCTACACCTTC.

The J gene is TRBJ2-3, the V gene TRBV10-1, with 16 bases matching TRBD2. Germline CDR1 is WNHNN and CDR2 is SYGVQD (reference sequence). The CDR3 length is 17 residues. With 5 bases clipped from V and 2 bases from J, the junction kept 4 bases outside the gene matches. Here the CDR3 DNA reads TGCGCCAGCAGTAAAGGGACTAGCGGGGGGGCCACAGATACGCAGTATTTT. Translated, it gives CASSKGTSGGATDTQYF.

The chain couples TRBV5-1 to TRBJ2-2; D unresolved. Trimming left V 0 bases short and J 4 bases short, with 13 bases between. CDR3 length: 16 residues. Germline assignment: CDR1 SGHRS and CDR2 YFSETQ. The CDR3 is CASSLDLGVGTGELFF. The CDR3 DNA is TGCGCCAGCAGCTTGGATTTAGGAGTGGGCACCGGGGAGCTGTTTTTT.

The chain employs TRBV2 and TRBJ1-3; D gene unclear. Germline CDR1 SNHLY, CDR2 FYNNEI. Trimming took off 6 bases at V and 0 bases at J, with 15 bases between the two ends. The CDR3 sequence is 16 residues long. The CDR3 DNA follows: TGTGCCAGCAGACCCGGCCCGACCAGCTCTGGAAACACCATATATTTT. This gives the protein CASRPGPTSSGNTIYF. Supplemented by reference TRBV2 and TRBJ1-3, the full variable domain reads EPEVTQTPSHQVTQMGQEVILRCVPISNHLYFYWYRQILGQKVEFLVSFYNNEISEKSEIFDDQFSVERPDGSNFTLKIRSTKLEDSAMYFCASRPGPTSSGNTIYFGEGSWLTVV.

The chain has TRBV27 and TRBJ2-4; 12 nucleotides line up with TRBD2. This CDR3 is 19 amino acids long. The germline gives CDR1 MNHEY, CDR2 SMNVEV (reference sequence). Unmatched junction bases numbered 11, after V lost 5 bases and J lost 0 bases. The CDR3 spells CASSNLTSGGPLAKNIQYF. CDR3 DNA sequence: TGTGCCAGCAGTAACCTGACTAGCGGGGGCCCTCTAGCCAAAAACATTCAGTACTTC.

This sequence joins TRBV11-3 and TRBJ1-3, with D hard to call. The CDR3 is made up of 12 amino acids. Germline loops: CDR1 SGHNT, CDR2 YENEEA. Trimming removed 4 bases at V and 5 bases at J, with 6 bases between. CDR3 protein: CASSYTRNTIYF. CDR3 bases: TGTGCCAGCAGCTATACGAGAAACACCATATATTTT.

The rearrangement joins TRBV5-1 to TRBJ2-7; D is uncertain. Germline assignment: CDR1 SGHRS and CDR2 YFSETQ. The CDR3 extends over 12 amino acids. Trimming cost V 4 bases and J 6 bases, with 11 bases left between them. CDR3 in amino acids: CASSDGRAEQYF. The DNA of the CDR3 is TGCGCCAGCAGCGATGGACGGGCCGAGCAGTACTTC.

This clone was observed once. The gene calls are TRBV18 and TRBJ1-2; 7 nucleotides agree with TRBD1. The length of the CDR3 is 16 residues. Losses at the gene ends were 3 bases for V and 4 bases for J; bases not matched to a gene: 11. CDR1 is KGHSH, CDR2 LQKENI, per germline. In nucleotides, the CDR3 is TGTGCCAGCTCACCTCGTCAGGGGTGGACAGGCTATGGCTACACCTTC. Its translation is CASSPRQGWTGYGYTF. Together with reference TRBV18 and TRBJ1-2, the CDR3 gives the full variable domain: NAGVMQNPRHLVRRRGQEARLRCSPMKGHSHVYWYRQLPEEGLKFMVYLQKENIIDESGMPKERFSAEFPKEGPSILRIQQVVRGDSAAYFCASSPRQGWTGYGYTFGSGTRLTVV.

CDR3 nucleotides: TGTGCCAGCAGTGAATGGGGAATTGATGGCGGGGAGCTGTTTTTT. This translates into CASSEWGIDGGELFF. The chain has TRBV2 and TRBJ2-2; D unclear. The germline V gene encodes CDR1 SNHLY and CDR2 FYNNEI. This CDR3 has 15 residues. The V gene lost 2 bases and the J gene lost 7 bases, with 14 bases spanning the gap.

As to this clone: The junction differs from germline at one of its ends, possibly a read error. CDR3 amino acids: CASNLRDIRSGKNIQYF. DNA for the CDR3: TGTGCCAGCAACTTGAGGGATATCAGGTCCGGCAAAAACATTCAGTACTTC. This sequence joins TRBV5-6 and TRBJ2-4; possibly TRBD2 for D (5 bases). The CDR3 runs to 17 residues. In germline, CDR1 is SGHDT, CDR2 YYEEEE.

This clone was seen only once. The chain uses TRBV30 and TRBJ2-1; TRBD2 matches 14 bases. The CDR3 length is 16 residues. V shed 3 bases and J 10 bases; nucleotides not matched to a gene: 11. Germline V gene sequence: CDR1 GTSNPN, CDR2 SVGIG (reference sequence). This CDR3 is CAWRQRGLAGGSEQFF. CDR3 coding DNA: TGTGCCTGGAGACAACGAGGACTAGCGGGGGGCTCGGAGCAGTTCTTC.

V usage is TRBV5-4 and J usage is TRBJ2-5, with D possibly being TRBD1 or TRBD2 (5 bases each). V lost 1 base to trimming and J lost 5 bases, with 9 bases between them. The CDR3 spans 13 residues. CDR1 is SGHNT and CDR2 is YYREEE in the germline V gene (reference sequence). The CDR3 bases are TGTGCCAGCAGCTTGTGGGGCGGGGAGACCCAGTACTTC. This translates into CASSLWGGETQYF.

The gene calls are TRBV5-5 and TRBJ2-7; a weak D match, TRBD2 (6 bases). V was shortened by 2 bases and J by 3 bases, with 12 bases between the two germline ends. CDR1 and CDR2 (germline): SGHKS, YYEKEE (reference sequence). CDR3 length: 14 amino acids. The CDR3 loop is CASSFSEGFYEQYF. For the CDR3, the DNA is TGTGCCAGCAGCTTCTCGGAGGGATTCTACGAGCAGTACTTC.

The rearrangement links TRBV15 to TRBJ1-1, with D hard to call. The V gene lost 1 base and the J gene lost 4 bases, with 10 bases spanning the gap. The germline gives CDR1 LNHNV, CDR2 YYDKDF (reference sequence). The CDR3 runs 14 residues. This CDR3 reads CATSRAEKGTEAFF. The CDR3 nucleotides read TGTGCCACCAGCAGAGCCGAAAAGGGCACTGAAGCTTTCTTT.

The gene calls are TRBV13 and TRBJ2-1; perhaps TRBD2 as D (6 bases). The V end lost 2 bases, the J end lost 0 bases, and 14 bases lay between the germline ends. From germline, CDR1 is PRHDT and CDR2 FYEKMQ (reference sequence). This CDR3 spans 17 amino acids. The CDR3 sequence is CASSLMLLALSYNEQFF. The CDR3 bases are TGTGCCAGCAGCTTAATGCTTCTAGCGCTCTCCTACAATGAGCAGTTCTTC.

The rearrangement joins TRBV6-5 to TRBJ1-2; no clear D. CDR3 length: 13 residues. Trimming left V 2 bases short and J 2 bases short, with 6 bases between. Germline values: CDR1 MNHEY, CDR2 SVGAGI. CDR3 coding DNA: TGTGCCAGCAGTTACGACGGGAACTATGGCTACACCTTC. This codes for CASSYDGNYGYTF.

The J gene is TRBJ2-3, the V gene TRBV2; D unresolved. The CDR3 covers 12 residues. Looked up from germline, CDR1 is SNHLY and CDR2 is FYNNEI. V was clipped by 8 bases and J by 3 bases, with 9 bases between them. CDR3 sequence: CASVYGTDTQYF. The CDR3 DNA reads as TGTGCCAGCGTGTACGGGACAGATACGCAGTATTTT.

V usage is TRBV6-1 and J usage is TRBJ2-1, with a weak D call TRBD2 (5 bases). V was trimmed by 2 bases and J by 1 base, leaving 12 bases between them. This CDR3 contains 16 residues. Germline CDR1 is MNHNS and CDR2 is SASEGT. CDR3 sequence reads: CASSEIPSGSYNEQFF. As DNA, the CDR3 is TGTGCCAGCAGTGAAATTCCCTCGGGGTCCTACAATGAGCAGTTCTTC.